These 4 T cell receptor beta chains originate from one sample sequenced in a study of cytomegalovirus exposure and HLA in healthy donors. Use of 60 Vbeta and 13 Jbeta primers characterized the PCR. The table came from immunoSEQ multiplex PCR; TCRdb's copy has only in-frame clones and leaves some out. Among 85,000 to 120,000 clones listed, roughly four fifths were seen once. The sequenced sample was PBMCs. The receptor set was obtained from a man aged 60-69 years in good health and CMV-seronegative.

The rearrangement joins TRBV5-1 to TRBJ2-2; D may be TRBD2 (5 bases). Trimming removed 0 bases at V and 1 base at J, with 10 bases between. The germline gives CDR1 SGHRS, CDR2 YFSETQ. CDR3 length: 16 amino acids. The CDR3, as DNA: TGCGCCAGCAGCTTGGGTTTCCGGGGGAACACCGGGGAGCTGTTTTTT. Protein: CASSLGFRGNTGELFF.

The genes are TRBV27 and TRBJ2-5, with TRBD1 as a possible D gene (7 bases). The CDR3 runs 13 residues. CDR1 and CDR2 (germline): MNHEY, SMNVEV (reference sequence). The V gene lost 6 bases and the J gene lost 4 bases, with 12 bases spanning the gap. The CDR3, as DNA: TGTGCCAGCAGATTCAGGGGGGTAGAGACCCAGTACTTC. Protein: CASRFRGVETQYF.

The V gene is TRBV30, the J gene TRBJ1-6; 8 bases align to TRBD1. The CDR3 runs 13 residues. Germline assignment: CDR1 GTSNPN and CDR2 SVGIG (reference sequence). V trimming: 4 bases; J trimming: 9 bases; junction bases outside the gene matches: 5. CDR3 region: CAWKGQGASPLHF. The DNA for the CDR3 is TGTGCCTGGAAAGGTCAGGGGGCTTCACCCCTCCACTTT.

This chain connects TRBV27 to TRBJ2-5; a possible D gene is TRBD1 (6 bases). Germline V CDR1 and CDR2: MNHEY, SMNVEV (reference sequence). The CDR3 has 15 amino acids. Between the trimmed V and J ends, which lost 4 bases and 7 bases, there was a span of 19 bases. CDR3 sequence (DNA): TGTGCCAGCAGTTCCCACAGGGATGGTCCGGCGACCCAGTACTTC. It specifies CASSSHRDGPATQYF.